This entry concerns a single T cell receptor (beta chain). Libraries were prepared by immunoSEQ multiplex PCR; TCRdb keeps only in-frame clonotypes and omits some of them. The data contain roughly 500,000 clones, approximately 80% of them singletons. This entry belongs to a study of shared T cell receptors in the human thymus. The CDR3 is 16 residues long. Germline CDR1 and CDR2: MNHEY and SVGAGI. Trimming took 2 bases from V and 4 from J; bases not matched to a gene: 8. These same data were also listed under a study on human thymus T cells. That paper notes: Corrective surgery for congenital heart defects was being performed on the healthy Finnish infants who were the donors. Thymic samples were excised during corrective heart operations. Thymic and blood repertoires appeared to carry a bias in their V and J gene usage. Overlap was high between thymic repertoires from unrelated individuals, as reported in related research.

This rearrangement joins TRBV6-5 to TRBJ2-1; 7 positions agree with TRBD2. Sequenced material: thymocytes. The origin of this receptor is a boy less than two years old with a congenital heart defect. CDR3 bases: TGTGCCAGCAGTTACGTACGGGAGGTAGCTTACAATGAGCAGTTCTTC. Its protein product is CASSYVREVAYNEQFF.